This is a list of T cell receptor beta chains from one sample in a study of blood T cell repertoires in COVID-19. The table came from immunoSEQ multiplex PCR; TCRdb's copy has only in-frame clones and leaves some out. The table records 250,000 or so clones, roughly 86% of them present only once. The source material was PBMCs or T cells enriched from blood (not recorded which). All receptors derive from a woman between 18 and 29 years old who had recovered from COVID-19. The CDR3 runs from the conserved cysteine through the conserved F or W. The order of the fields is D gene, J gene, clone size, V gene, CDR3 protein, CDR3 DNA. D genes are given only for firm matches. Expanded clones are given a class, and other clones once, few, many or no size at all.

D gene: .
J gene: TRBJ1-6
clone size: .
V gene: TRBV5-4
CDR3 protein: CASSSTPGGFLSPLHF
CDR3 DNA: TGTGCCAGCAGCTCCACCCCGGGAGGGTTTTTGTCACCCCTCCACTTT

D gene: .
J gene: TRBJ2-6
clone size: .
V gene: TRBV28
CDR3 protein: CASSLRTDPTVGTFRSGANVLTF
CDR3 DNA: TGTGCCAGCAGTTTAAGGACAGACCCTACGGTGGGAACTTTCCGCTCTGGGGCCAACGTCCTGACTTTC

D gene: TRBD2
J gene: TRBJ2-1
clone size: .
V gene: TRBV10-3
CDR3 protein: CAIKTPGTTGNEQFF
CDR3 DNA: TGTGCCATCAAAACCCCCGGGACTACCGGTAATGAGCAGTTCTTC

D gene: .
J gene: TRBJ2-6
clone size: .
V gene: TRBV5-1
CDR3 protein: CASSLYSVSGANVLTF
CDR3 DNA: TGCGCCAGCAGCTTGTACTCGGTATCTGGGGCCAACGTCCTGACTTTC

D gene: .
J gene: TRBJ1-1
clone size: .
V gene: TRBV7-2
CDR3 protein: CASSLDGGFRGTEAFF
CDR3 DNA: TGTGCCAGCAGCTTGGACGGAGGGTTTCGAGGCACTGAAGCTTTCTTT

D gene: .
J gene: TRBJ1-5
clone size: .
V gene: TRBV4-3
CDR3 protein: CASSLRVGQPQHF
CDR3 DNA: TGCGCCAGCAGCCTCAGGGTTGGGCAGCCCCAGCATTTT

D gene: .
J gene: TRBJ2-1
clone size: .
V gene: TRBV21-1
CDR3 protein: CASSKDHRGPYNEQFF
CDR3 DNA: TGTGCCAGCAGCAAAGATCACAGGGGGCCCTACAATGAGCAGTTCTTC

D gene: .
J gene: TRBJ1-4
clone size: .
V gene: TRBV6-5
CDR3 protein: CASSYKATGGEKLFF
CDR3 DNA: TGTGCCAGCAGTTACAAAGCTACGGGGGGTGAAAAACTGTTTTTT

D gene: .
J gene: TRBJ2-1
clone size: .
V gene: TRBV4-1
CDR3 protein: CASSQQGTLYNEQFF
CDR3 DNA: TGCGCCAGCAGCCAACAGGGTACCCTTTATAATGAGCAGTTCTTC

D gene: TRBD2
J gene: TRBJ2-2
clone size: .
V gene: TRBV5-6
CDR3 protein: CASRLGLAGGADTGELFF
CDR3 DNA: TGTGCCAGCAGGCTGGGACTAGCGGGGGGGGCCGACACCGGGGAGCTGTTTTTT

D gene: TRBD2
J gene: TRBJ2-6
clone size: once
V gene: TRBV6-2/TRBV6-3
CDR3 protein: CASSIGTSGGAFGANVLTF
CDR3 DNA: TGTGCCAGCAGTATTGGGACTAGCGGGGGGGCCTTTGGGGCCAACGTCCTGACTTTC

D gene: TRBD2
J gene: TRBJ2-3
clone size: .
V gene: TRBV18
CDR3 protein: CASSPLAVQDTQYF
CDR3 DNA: TGTGCCAGCTCACCCCTAGCGGTCCAAGATACGCAGTATTTT

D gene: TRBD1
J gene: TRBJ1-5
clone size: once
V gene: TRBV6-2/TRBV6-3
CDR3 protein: CASSGLGTGQPQHF
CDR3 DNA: TGTGCCAGCAGTGGTCTTGGGACAGGGCAGCCCCAGCATTTT

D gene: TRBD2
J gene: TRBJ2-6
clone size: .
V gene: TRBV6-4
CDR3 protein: CASSATGGYGANVLTF
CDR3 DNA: TGTGCCAGCAGTGCAACCGGGGGGTACGGGGCCAACGTCCTGACTTTC

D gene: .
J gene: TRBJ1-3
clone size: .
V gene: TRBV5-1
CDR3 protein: CASSSGSSYTGNTIYF
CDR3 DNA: TGCGCCAGCAGCTCGGGGAGTTCTTATACAGGAAACACCATATATTTT

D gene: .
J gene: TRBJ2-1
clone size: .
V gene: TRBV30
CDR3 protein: CAWSYMSGEQFF
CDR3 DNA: TGTGCCTGGAGTTACATGTCTGGTGAGCAGTTCTTC

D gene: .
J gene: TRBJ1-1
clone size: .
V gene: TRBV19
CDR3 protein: CASSTTTGQVPNTEAFF
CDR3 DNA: TGTGCCAGTAGTACGACGACAGGCCAGGTCCCTAACACTGAAGCTTTCTTT

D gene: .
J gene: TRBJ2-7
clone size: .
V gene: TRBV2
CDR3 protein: CASVRAESSYEQYF
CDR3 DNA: TGTGCCAGCGTTAGAGCGGAGAGCTCCTACGAGCAGTACTTC

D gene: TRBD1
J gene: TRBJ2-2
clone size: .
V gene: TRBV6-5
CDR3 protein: CASNFEGASGELFF
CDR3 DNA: TGTGCCAGCAATTTCGAGGGGGCGAGCGGGGAGCTGTTTTTT

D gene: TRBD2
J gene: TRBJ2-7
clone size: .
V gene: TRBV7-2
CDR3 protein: CASSLRVAGGSSYEQYF
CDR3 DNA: TGTGCCAGCAGCTTACGGGTAGCGGGGGGGAGCTCCTACGAGCAGTACTTC

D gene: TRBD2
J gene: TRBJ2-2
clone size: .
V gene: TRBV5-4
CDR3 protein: CASSPVAGPNTGELFF
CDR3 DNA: TGTGCCAGCAGCCCCGTAGCGGGACCGAACACCGGGGAGCTGTTTTTT

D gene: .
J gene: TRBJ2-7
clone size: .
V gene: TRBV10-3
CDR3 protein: CAIRDSSYEQYF
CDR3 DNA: TGTGCCATCAGGGACAGCTCCTACGAGCAGTACTTC

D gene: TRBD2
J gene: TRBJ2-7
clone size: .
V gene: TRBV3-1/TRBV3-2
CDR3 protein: CASSHGTSGYEQYF
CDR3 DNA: TGTGCCAGCAGCCATGGGACTAGCGGATACGAGCAGTACTTC